Listed here are 2 T cell receptor beta chains from one sample, sequenced in a study of cytomegalovirus exposure and HLA in healthy donors. PCR involved 60 Vbeta and 13 Jbeta primers. Produced via immunoSEQ multiplex PCR; TCRdb's table is partial and in-frame only. This repertoire shows over 250,000 clones, just over 70% found once; its top ten account for 2% to 2.5%. Sequencing input: PBMCs. Receptor source: a female donor in good health and CMV-seronegative.

The CDR3 reads CASSILQGAGTSEAFF. The CDR3 DNA is TGTGCCAGTAGTATTCTACAGGGGGCAGGAACCTCTGAAGCTTTCTTT. V and J are TRBV19 and TRBJ1-1, with 9 bases aligning to TRBD1. Germline V CDR1 and CDR2: LNHDA, SQIVND (reference sequence). This CDR3 has 16 amino acids. V dropped 3 bases and J dropped 6; count of bases not matched to a gene: 11.

The J gene is TRBJ2-7, the V gene TRBV6-1; D gene unclear. Between the trimmed V and J ends, which lost 3 bases and 2 bases, there was a span of 8 bases. CDR3 length: 13 residues. The germline gives CDR1 MNHNS, CDR2 SASEGT. CDR3 sequence reads: CASSDYGTYEQYF. CDR3 DNA: TGTGCCAGCAGTGATTACGGTACCTACGAGCAGTACTTC.